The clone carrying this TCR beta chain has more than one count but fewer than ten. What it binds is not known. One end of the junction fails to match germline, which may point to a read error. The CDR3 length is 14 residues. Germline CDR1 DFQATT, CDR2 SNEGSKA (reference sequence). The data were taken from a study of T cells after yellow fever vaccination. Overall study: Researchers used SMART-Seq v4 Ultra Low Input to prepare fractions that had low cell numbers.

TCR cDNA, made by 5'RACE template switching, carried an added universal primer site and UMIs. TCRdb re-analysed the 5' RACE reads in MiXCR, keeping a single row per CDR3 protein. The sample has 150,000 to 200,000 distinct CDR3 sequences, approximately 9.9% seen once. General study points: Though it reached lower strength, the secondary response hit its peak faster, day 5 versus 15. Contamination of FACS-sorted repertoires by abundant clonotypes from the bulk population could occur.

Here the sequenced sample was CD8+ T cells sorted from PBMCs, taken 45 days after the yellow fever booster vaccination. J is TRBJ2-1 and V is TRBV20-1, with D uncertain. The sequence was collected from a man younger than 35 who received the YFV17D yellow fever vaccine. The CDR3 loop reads CSARGRRSYNEQFF. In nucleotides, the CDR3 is TGCAGTGCCAGAGGCAGGCGCTCCTACAATGAGCAGTTCTTC.